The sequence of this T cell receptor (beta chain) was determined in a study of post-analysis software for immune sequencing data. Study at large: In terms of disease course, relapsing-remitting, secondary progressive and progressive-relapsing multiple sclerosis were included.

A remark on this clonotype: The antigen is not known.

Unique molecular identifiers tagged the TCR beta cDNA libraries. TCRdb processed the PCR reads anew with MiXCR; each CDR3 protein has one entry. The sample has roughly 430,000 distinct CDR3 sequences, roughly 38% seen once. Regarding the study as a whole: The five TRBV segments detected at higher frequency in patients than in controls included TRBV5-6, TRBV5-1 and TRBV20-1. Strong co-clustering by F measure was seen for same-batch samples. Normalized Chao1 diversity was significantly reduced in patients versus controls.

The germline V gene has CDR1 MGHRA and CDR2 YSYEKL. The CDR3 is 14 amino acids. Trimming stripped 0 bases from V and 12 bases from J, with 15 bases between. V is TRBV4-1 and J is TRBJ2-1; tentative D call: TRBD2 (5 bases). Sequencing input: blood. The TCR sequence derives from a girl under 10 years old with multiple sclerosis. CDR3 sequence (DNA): TGCGCCAGCAGCCAAGAAAGGGCCCGGGATGGGCAGTTCTTC. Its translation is CASSQERARDGQFF.